Sequencing of this TCR beta chain was carried out in a study of response to subunit inactivated influenza vaccine. Points from the study as a whole: A suggestion made by the authors is that each seasonal influenza vaccination recruits few new T cells.

About this clonotype: The antigen remains unidentified.

TCRdb itself ran the RT-PCR reads through MiXCR, one entry per CDR3 protein. Among about 620,000 distinct CDR3 sequences listed, about 10% were seen once. The CDR3 is made up of 16 amino acids. Germline assignment: CDR1 MNHEY and CDR2 SVGEGT. Unmatched junction bases numbered 6, after V lost 1 base and J lost 6 bases. V is TRBV6-2 or TRBV6-3 and J is TRBJ2-1; 10 bases are a match to TRBD2. The clonotype originates from a man aged 50-59 years who received an inactivated influenza vaccine. The sequences come from PBMCs from blood, collected on the day of vaccination. As DNA, the CDR3 is TGTGCCAGCAGTTACTTTAGGACTAGCGGACTCAATGAGCAGTTCTTC. Its protein is CASSYFRTSGLNEQFF.